Listed here are 15 T cell receptor beta chains from one sample, sequenced in a study of cytotoxic CD8 clonotypes in ibrutinib-treated CLL. Assay: immunoSEQ multiplex PCR; the TCRdb copy retains only in-frame clones and omits some. The sample carries about 72,000 clones, approximately 71% recorded once. The material was PBMCs, obtained after 12 months of ibrutinib treatment. Every receptor here comes from a human donor with chronic lymphocytic leukemia.

The chain carries TRBV9 and TRBJ1-1; 11 bases agree with TRBD1. The CDR3 is 20 residues long. Germline lookup yields CDR1 SGDLS and CDR2 YYNGEE. V gave up 0 bases and J gave up 3 bases; unmatched junction bases: 16. As DNA, the CDR3 is TGTGCCAGCAGCGTAGGCTTGCGAGCGGACAGGGGGCTAGGGTACACTGAAGCTTTCTTT. Amino acids: CASSVGLRADRGLGYTEAFF.

V and J are TRBV6-1 and TRBJ2-7; D is unresolved. The CDR3 spans 14 residues. V shed 3 bases and J shed 9 bases, with 18 bases lying between them. Germline CDR1 MNHNS, CDR2 SASEGT. The CDR3 here is CASSDLSPKTGQYF. The CDR3 DNA sequence: TGTGCCAGCAGTGACTTAAGTCCCAAAACGGGGCAGTACTTC.

This clone was recorded at least ten times. The chain uses TRBV19 and TRBJ2-3, with 10 bases aligning to TRBD1. The germline gives CDR1 LNHDA, CDR2 SQIVND (reference sequence). Unmatched junction bases numbered 6, after V lost 5 bases and J lost 4 bases. The CDR3 totals 15 residues. The CDR3 is CASSGQGGLPDTQYF. CDR3 nucleotide sequence: TGTGCCAGTAGTGGACAGGGGGGATTGCCAGATACGCAGTATTTT.

V and J are TRBV18 and TRBJ2-7, with 8 bases aligning to TRBD2. CDR3 length equals 14 residues. The V gene's germline CDR1 is KGHSH and CDR2 LQKENI. V was pared by 3 bases and J by 2 bases, with 3 bases of the junction left unmatched. The CDR3 protein is CASSPGGETYEQYF. The DNA for the CDR3 is TGTGCCAGCTCACCCGGGGGGGAGACCTACGAGCAGTACTTC.

The chain is built from TRBV5-6 and TRBJ1-2; D possibly corresponds to TRBD1 (6 bases). Germline CDR1 SGHDT, CDR2 YYEEEE. This CDR3 is 16 amino acids long. With 0 bases removed from V and 0 bases from J, the gap between germline ends came to 12 bases. CDR3 region: CASSLGEDSPNYGYTF. The CDR3 nucleotides read TGTGCCAGCAGCTTGGGCGAGGACAGTCCTAACTATGGCTACACCTTC.

The V and J genes are TRBV10-3 and TRBJ2-2, with D unresolved. Germline V CDR1 and CDR2: ENHRY, SYGVKD. This CDR3 region has 14 residues. Trimming removed 2 bases at V and 5 bases at J, with 9 bases between. CDR3 DNA: TGTGCCATCAGTGAGCAGACACTTACCGGGGAGCTGTTTTTT. As protein: CAISEQTLTGELFF.

The gene calls are TRBV28 and TRBJ2-7, with a tentative D call TRBD2 (6 bases). CDR1 is MDHEN and CDR2 is SYDVKM in the germline V gene. The germline V and J ends were trimmed by 1 base and 4 bases, with 14 bases remaining between them. This CDR3 is 15 amino acids long. CDR3 sequence reads: CASSLFFSSVYEQYF. CDR3 DNA: TGTGCCAGCAGTTTATTTTTCTCTAGCGTGTACGAGCAGTACTTC. Drawing the rest from reference TRBV28 and TRBJ2-7, the complete variable domain is DVKVTQSSRYLVKRTGEKVFLECVQDMDHENMFWYRQDPGLGLRLIYFSYDVKMKEKGDIPEGYSVSREKKERFSLILESASTNQTSMYLCASSLFFSSVYEQYFGPGTRLTVT.

V usage is TRBV5-4 and J usage is TRBJ1-4; a weak D match, TRBD1 (5 bases). This CDR3 has 15 residues. Trimming cost V 4 bases and J 5 bases, with 15 bases left between them. Germline values: CDR1 SGHNT, CDR2 YYREEE (reference sequence). In nucleotides, the CDR3 is TGTGCCAGCAGCCCCGCCGGGACTGCAAATGAAAAACTGTTTTTT. The encoded protein is CASSPAGTANEKLFF.

V gene TRBV5-1 combines with J gene TRBJ1-3; the D gene is possibly TRBD1 (5 bases). V lost 5 bases and J 0 bases, leaving 12 bases between the germline ends. The CDR3 is 15 amino acids. CDR1 and CDR2 from the germline V gene are SGHRS and YFSETQ. The CDR3 loop is CASRYRSFSGNTIYF. In nucleotides, the CDR3 is TGCGCCAGCAGATACAGGTCCTTCTCTGGAAACACCATATATTTT.

This clone was seen a handful of times. The chain carries TRBV2 and TRBJ2-5, with TRBD2 identical over 14 bases. Trimming cost V 5 bases and J 5 bases; bases outside gene matches: 7. Germline V lookup: CDR1 SNHLY, CDR2 FYNNEI. This CDR3 is built from 16 residues. The CDR3 coding sequence is TGTGCCAGCAGTTTGACTAGCGGGGGGGTAGGGGAGACCCAGTACTTC. This codes for CASSLTSGGVGETQYF.

This chain links TRBV19 with TRBJ1-1, with TRBD1 identical over 10 bases. Germline CDR1 reads LNHDA; CDR2 reads SQIVND (reference sequence). V shed 4 bases, J shed 0 bases, and the junction held 5 bases outside the gene matches. The CDR3 has 16 amino acids. The CDR3 sequence: CASSTRQGALNTEAFF. The CDR3 nucleotides are TGTGCCAGTAGTACTAGACAGGGGGCGTTGAACACTGAAGCTTTCTTT.

V is TRBV5-1 and J is TRBJ2-3; tentatively, D is TRBD1 or TRBD2 (6 bases each). There are 15 residues in the CDR3. Germline V CDR1 and CDR2: SGHRS, YFSETQ. V lost 7 bases and J lost 2, with 17 bases in between. The CDR3: CASGYSGAITDTQYF. The CDR3 coding sequence is TGCGCCAGCGGTTATTCGGGGGCGATCACAGATACGCAGTATTTT.

The chain uses TRBV5-6 and TRBJ2-3; TRBD1 matches 10 bases. The CDR3 covers 15 residues. Germline loops: CDR1 SGHDT, CDR2 YYEEEE. After removal of 6 bases from V and 5 bases from J, the junction contained 9 bases not matched to a gene. The CDR3 is CASINTGTGEDTQYF. The CDR3 nucleotides are TGTGCCAGCATCAACACCGGGACAGGGGAAGATACGCAGTATTTT.

This clone was detected a few times. V gene TRBV6-1 combines with J gene TRBJ1-4, with D perhaps matching TRBD1 (6 bases). The CDR3 consists of 18 residues. Per the germline V gene, CDR1 is MNHNS and CDR2 is SASEGT. V lost 3 bases and J 4 bases, leaving 21 bases between the germline ends. CDR3 region: CASSENSRGYTLNEKLFF. The DNA of the CDR3 is TGTGCCAGCAGTGAGAACTCCAGGGGATATACCCTTAATGAAAAACTGTTTTTT.

The chain carries TRBV4-3 and TRBJ2-1; possibly TRBD1 for D (5 bases). V dropped 1 base and J dropped 4 bases, with 8 bases sitting between them. Per germline, CDR1 LGHNA and CDR2 YSLEER. The CDR3 consists of 14 residues. As DNA, the CDR3 is TGCGCCAGCAGCCAAGGGGGCAGTTACAATGAGCAGTTCTTC. This codes for CASSQGGSYNEQFF.